This T cell receptor (beta chain) was observed in a study of blood T cell repertoires in COVID-19. The overall study: Nucleic acid was either cDNA or gDNA, and it came from T cells, B-cell-depleted T cells, or PBMCs.

TCRdb's copy holds only in-frame clones and misses some; the assay was immunoSEQ multiplex PCR. Found here are about 83,000 clones, 85% to 90% of them singletons; the top ten hold about a fifth. The sequenced material came from peripheral blood. The sequence was collected from an elderly woman in a cohort sampled during active or convalescent COVID-19.

This chain's CDR3 is CASSIGYNQPQHF. CDR3 nucleotides: TGTGCCAGTAGTATCGGGTACAATCAGCCCCAGCATTTT. This rearrangement joins TRBV19 to TRBJ1-5; D is ambiguous. The CDR3 sequence is 13 residues long. Germline CDR1 LNHDA, CDR2 SQIVND (reference sequence). Trimming shortened V by 3 bases and J by 3 bases, and 6 bases separated the two germline ends.